This T cell receptor beta chain derives from a study of immune cell composition in non-small cell lung cancer. Across the study: Lung adenocarcinoma or squamous carcinoma made up most tumours.

Some clones are missing from TCRdb's copy, which holds only in-frame ones; the method was immunoSEQ multiplex PCR. The sample lists roughly 11,000 clones, 64% occurring once. This CDR3 is 15 amino acids long. In germline, CDR1 is SGDLS, CDR2 YYNGEE. The V gene end was trimmed by 4 bases and the J gene end by 7 bases; junction bases not matched to a gene: 10. In its sample, this clone was seen a few times. Antigen unknown. Study findings and constraints: Tumour TCR-beta clonality was not significantly tied to smoking pack-years. Overall clonality, unlike maximal tumour-associated clone frequency, did not predict TIL reactivity.

The sample taken for sequencing was lung tumor tissue. This clonotype was sampled from a human donor with non-small cell lung cancer. The chain has TRBV9 and TRBJ1-4; 7 nucleotides line up with TRBD1. The CDR3 region has the DNA TGTGCCAGCAGCCTCACAGGGGACGAAGGTGAAAAACTGTTTTTT. This sequence encodes CASSLTGDEGEKLFF.